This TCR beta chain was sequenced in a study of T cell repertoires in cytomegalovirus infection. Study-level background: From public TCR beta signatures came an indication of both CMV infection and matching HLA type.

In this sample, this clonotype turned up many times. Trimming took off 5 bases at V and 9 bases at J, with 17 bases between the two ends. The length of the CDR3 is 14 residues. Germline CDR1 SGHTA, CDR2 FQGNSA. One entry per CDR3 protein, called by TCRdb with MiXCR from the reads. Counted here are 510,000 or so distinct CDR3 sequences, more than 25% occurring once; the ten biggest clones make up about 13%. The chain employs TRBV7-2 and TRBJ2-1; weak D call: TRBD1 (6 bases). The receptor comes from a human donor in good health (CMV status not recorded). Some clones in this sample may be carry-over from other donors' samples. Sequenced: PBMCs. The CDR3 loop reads CASSPDRTQLEQFF. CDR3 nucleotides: TGTGCCAGCAGCCCCGACAGGACTCAACTTGAGCAGTTCTTC.